The source of this T cell receptor beta chain is a study of T cell responses to AZD1222 COVID-19 vaccine. Study-wide results and limits: Spike-specific TCR breadth and depth went up after people got two AZD1222 doses. Repertoire sampling was restricted to post-peak T cell response timepoints. Spike was spanned by vaccine-associated CD4 TCRs, with dominance at 160-218 and 743-854. Just five to seven AZD1222 recipients tested seropositive at baseline.

CDR3 length equals 16 residues. Trimming cost V 2 bases and J 0 bases, with 11 bases left between them. CDR1 and CDR2 (germline): PRHDT, FYEKMQ (reference sequence). Comments on this clone: Its specificity is unknown.

This table comes from immunoSEQ multiplex PCR, and its TCRdb copy is limited to in-frame clones, with some not included. The sample contains about 120,000 clones, around 93% of which appear only once. The sequence was collected from an adult in good health. The rearrangement joins TRBV13 to TRBJ1-3; the D gene is possibly TRBD1 (5 bases). This sample comprised peripheral blood, obtained on day 0 of AZD1222 vaccination. For the CDR3, the DNA is TGTGCCAGCAGCTTAAGTCTGGGGGTCTCTGGAAACACCATATATTTT. This encodes CASSLSLGVSGNTIYF.